This T cell receptor (beta chain) was identified during a study of human T cells and chemical hapten exposure (dated by TCRdb to the early 2020s). For the wider study: For sensitization, 2% DPC in acetone was applied to a 2 cm by 2 cm area of upper inner arm skin. Throughout the approximately 25-week study period, patients were also given weekly therapeutic DPC doses on the scalp. Patch testing on the upper back used Finn chambers containing 0.01% DPC, with scoring done after 6 days according to International Contact Dermatitis Research Group standards. Most of the patients in the cohort were female, and the cohort covered alopecia areata with under or over 50% scalp involvement, alopecia totalis and alopecia universalis. Libraries were pooled for sequencing, and per-sample TCR yields varied mainly because of small differences in library volumes within the pool. The study tracked peripheral blood TCR repertoire changes in vivo during primary and secondary sensitization to the hapten diphenylcyclopropenone (DPC) in alopecia patients. Blood samples were taken from patients before sensitization (week 0) and at 2, 6 and about 24 weeks after DPC sensitization. Blood for TCR sequencing was provided by twenty-nine alopecia patients at one to four time points (pre-sensitization, 2, 6 and 24 weeks).

Explained via the paper, the time point label denotes: patch test 1, 2 weeks after DPC sensitization. Reading the label with the study, this specimen's treatment or condition is: therapeutic diphenylcyclopropenone sensitization with weekly scalp DPC. At each patch-test visit, blood was drawn before the patch test was applied. Patients were considered eligible if aged 18 to 70, diagnosed with alopecia and deemed suitable for DPC therapy, and patients were excluded if pregnant. Unfractionated whole blood was collected in Tempus Blood RNA tubes, and total RNA was extracted from that blood. Libraries were prepared through RACE. Sequencing used a NextSeq 500. During library preparation, unique molecular identifiers were attached to individual cDNA molecules so that TCRs could be counted in a quantitative, reproducible way. For every blood RNA sample, sequencing covered both the TCR alpha and TCR beta chains. Concerning the study's data processing: Samples had a median of about 96,000 TCRs, with a range from about 23,224 to 690,600. The Decombinator software suite was used to annotate V, J and CDR3 in the TCR reads. To make PS versus PT1 abundance plots, every sample was subsampled to the same number of TCRs (28,000). Expanded TCRs were defined as absent before sensitization and observed at least eight times at the 2-week time point. Through fastp at Q25 and MiXCR, TCRdb rebuilt clones from the public reads, retaining in-frame beta chains. Rows with one shared CDR3 protein collapse into an entry with the most common genes and DNA. TCRdb, not the original authors, processed these V and J calls. This sample holds about 120,000 distinct CDR3 sequences; about 13% were observed only once. The leading ten clones occupy less than 0.95% of the sample.

Here is what the overall study found, with its caveats: Compared with pre-sensitization or healthy control sets, expanded TCRs formed significantly more large CDR3 similarity clusters, which is consistent with antigen-driven responses. Alopecia, a presumed autoimmune disease, was present in all patients, so the immune response of the patients might differ from that of healthy individuals. The number of PT1 expanded TCRs positively correlated with patch test score, significant at thresholds 8, 16 and 32 but not 4. Repeated subsampling changed both the strength of the expansion versus patch-test correlation and the threshold at which the correlation became significant. No change with DPC sensitization was found in the number of TCRs above 1 in 1000 frequency, and no evidence of global repertoire structure alterations was found.

This clonotype has a count of ten or more. Its antigen is unknown. No base qualities exist here, and no much larger clone lies one base off it. This specimen was whole blood, taken in connection with sensitization to the hapten diphenylcyclopropenone (DPC). The receptor was derived from a man in his late teens or twenties with alopecia areata. Some clones in this sample may be carry-over from other donors' samples.

The CDR3 has the sequence CAISESGGRSGNTIYF. At the DNA level, the sequence is TGTGCCATCAGTGAGTCGGGGGGCCGCTCTGGAAACACCATATATTTT. The rearranged chain carries TRBV10-3 and TRBJ1-3; TRBD1 is a possible D gene, resting on 6 matching bases. V was cut back by 0 bases and J by 0 bases, leaving a gap of 9 bases between them. The germline V gene sets CDR1 to ENHRY and CDR2 to SYGVKD. Inclusive of the bounding cysteine and phenylalanine, the CDR3 is 16 residues long. The CDR3 DNA has 48 bases and is translated from base 1.